The rows below give T cell receptor beta chains drawn from one sample of a study of cytomegalovirus exposure and HLA in healthy donors. Sequencing was performed with immunoSEQ multiplex PCR; in TCRdb, only in-frame clones are kept and a portion is missing. Of about 140,000 clones listed, around three fifths are singletons. Material for sequencing was PBMCs. The receptors come from a male donor in good health and CMV-seronegative. Each CDR3 is given with its conserved first and last residue. D genes are given only for firm matches. Size tells how often a clone was seen (once, few, many) or the class of an expanded clone, and some rows leave it out.

TRBV29-1	.	TRBJ2-3	few	TGCAGCGTTGAAGAGCCTCGGGATACGCAGTATTTT	CSVEEPRDTQYF
TRBV28	.	TRBJ1-6	few	TGTGCCAGCAGTTTGCCCACCCGGGGAATACCCCTCCACTTT	CASSLPTRGIPLHF
TRBV27	.	TRBJ1-6	.	TGTGCCAGCAGGGACGGGCCCGGGAGGGTTGATTCACCCCTCCACTTT	CASRDGPGRVDSPLHF
TRBV7-9	TRBD2	TRBJ2-5	.	TGTGCCAGCAGCAAATCCGGGGGGGGGCTTTCGGAGACCCAGTACTTC	CASSKSGGGLSETQYF
TRBV11-2	TRBD2	TRBJ2-3	few	TGTGCCAGCAGCGAACTAGCGGGGAGCGCAGATACGCAGTATTTT	CASSELAGSADTQYF
TRBV6-1	TRBD1	TRBJ1-2	few	TGTGCCAGCAGTAAGACAGGGTATTCTGGCTACACCTTC	CASSKTGYSGYTF
TRBV6-5	TRBD1	TRBJ1-5	once	TGTGCCAGCAGTCGGAGGGGGCTGTGGAATCAGCCCCAGCATTTT	CASSRRGLWNQPQHF
TRBV12-1	.	TRBJ2-3	.	TGTGCCAGCAGCCTCATCGCGGGGGATAGCACAGATACGCAGTATTTT	CASSLIAGDSTDTQYF
TRBV6-5	TRBD1	TRBJ1-6	.	TGTGCCAGCAGTTACAGGCAGGGGGCTGGTTCACCCCTCCACTTT	CASSYRQGAGSPLHF
TRBV27	TRBD2	TRBJ2-5	.	TGTGCCAGCAGTTTATCGAAGGGCGGGGGGGTCCGAGAGACCCAGTACTTC	CASSLSKGGGVRETQYF
TRBV7-2	TRBD2	TRBJ2-3	.	TGTGCCAGCAGCACCACCTTGGGAGGGGCCGCAGATACGCAGTATTTT	CASSTTLGGAADTQYF
TRBV4-1	.	TRBJ2-5	few	TGCGCCAGCAGCCAACGGATTGGGCGGGGCGTAAAGGGGGAGACCCAGTACTTC	CASSQRIGRGVKGETQYF
TRBV5-1	TRBD2	TRBJ2-1	.	TGCGCCAGCAGCTTGGCCGGGGGACTAGCGGGGGATTTACAGTTCTTC	CASSLAGGLAGDLQFF
TRBV5-1	.	TRBJ2-2	.	TGCGCCAGCAGCTTGGGGGGAGGAGACACCGGGGAGCTGTTTTTT	CASSLGGGDTGELFF
TRBV5-4	.	TRBJ1-1	.	TGTGCCAGCAGCGTAACCGCAGCTGAAGCTTTCTTT	CASSVTAAEAFF
TRBV9	.	TRBJ1-1	.	TGTGCCAGCAGCGACACGACAGTCAGGCGGGCTTTCTTT	CASSDTTVRRAFF
TRBV7-6	.	TRBJ2-5	.	TGTGCCAGCAGCCAATCGGGGGGCTTGGGTGAGCAGTACTTC	CASSQSGGLGEQYF
TRBV7-2	.	TRBJ2-5	.	TGTGCCAGCACCCTTTCAGAGACCCAGTACTTC	CASTLSETQYF